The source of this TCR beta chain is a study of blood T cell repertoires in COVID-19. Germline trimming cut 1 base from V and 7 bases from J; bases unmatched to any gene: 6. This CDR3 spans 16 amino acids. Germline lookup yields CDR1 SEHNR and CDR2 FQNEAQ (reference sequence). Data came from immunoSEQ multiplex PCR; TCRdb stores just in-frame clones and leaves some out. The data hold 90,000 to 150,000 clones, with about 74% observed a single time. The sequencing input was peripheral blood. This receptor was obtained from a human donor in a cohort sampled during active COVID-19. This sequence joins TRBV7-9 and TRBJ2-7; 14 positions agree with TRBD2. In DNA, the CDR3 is TGTGCCAGCAGCTTAGTCGGACTAGCGGGAGGTGGAGAGCAGTACTTC. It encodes CASSLVGLAGGGEQYF.